The 3 T cell receptor beta chains in this list originate from one sample, sequenced in a study of T-cell reconstitution after alpha-beta-depleted transplantation in children (dated by TCRdb to about 2016). The library relied on PCR. Sequencing used an Illumina HiSeq 2500. TCR libraries were prepared with molecular barcoding, using unique molecular identifiers to normalize TCRbeta repertoire quantification. TCRdb ran its own pipeline on the public reads, namely fastp trimming at Q25 and MiXCR clone calling, and kept in-frame beta chains. A single entry per CDR3 protein holds the most common genes and DNA from its merged rows. Counted in this sample were 65,000 to 90,000 distinct CDR3 sequences; roughly a tenth of them appeared once. The ten largest clones represent about 13% of the sample. Per the publication, the treatment or condition label means: allogeneic hematopoietic cell transplantation with graft depleted of TCRalphabeta T cells and CD19 B cells.

The sample was PBMCs, taken before TCRalphabeta/CD19-depleted stem cell transplant. These TCRs come from a boy aged 5 to 17 with acute myeloid leukemia, due to receive a stem cell transplant.

This clonotype was counted many times. The gene calls are TRBV12-3 or TRBV12-4 and TRBJ1-1, with D possibly matching TRBD1 (6 bases). Trimming cost V 2 bases and J 4 bases, with 8 bases left between them. There are 13 residues in the CDR3. The CDR3 loop reads CASSLNRATEAFF. The CDR3 DNA is TGTGCCAGCAGTTTAAACAGGGCCACTGAAGCTTTCTTT.

For this clonotype: This may be a read error: a much more frequent sequence differs by one nucleotide. This chain connects TRBV27 to TRBJ1-5; no firm D call. V gave up 6 bases and J gave up 2 bases, with 14 bases separating them. The CDR3 has 15 amino acids. CDR1 and CDR2 from the germline V gene are MNHEY and SMNVEV (reference sequence). The CDR3, as DNA: TGTGCCAGCAGCCTGGACCGATTTGGCAATCAGCCCCAGCATTTT. Its translation: CASSLDRFGNQPQHF.

This clonotype was seen repeatedly, ten times or more. The J gene is TRBJ1-1, the V gene TRBV12-3 or TRBV12-4; maybe TRBD1 (5 bases). Between the trimmed V and J ends, which lost 6 bases and 8 bases, there was a span of 10 bases. There are 11 residues in the CDR3. The CDR3 region is CASRAGQEAFF. The CDR3 DNA reads TGTGCCAGCAGGGCCGGACAAGAAGCTTTCTTT.